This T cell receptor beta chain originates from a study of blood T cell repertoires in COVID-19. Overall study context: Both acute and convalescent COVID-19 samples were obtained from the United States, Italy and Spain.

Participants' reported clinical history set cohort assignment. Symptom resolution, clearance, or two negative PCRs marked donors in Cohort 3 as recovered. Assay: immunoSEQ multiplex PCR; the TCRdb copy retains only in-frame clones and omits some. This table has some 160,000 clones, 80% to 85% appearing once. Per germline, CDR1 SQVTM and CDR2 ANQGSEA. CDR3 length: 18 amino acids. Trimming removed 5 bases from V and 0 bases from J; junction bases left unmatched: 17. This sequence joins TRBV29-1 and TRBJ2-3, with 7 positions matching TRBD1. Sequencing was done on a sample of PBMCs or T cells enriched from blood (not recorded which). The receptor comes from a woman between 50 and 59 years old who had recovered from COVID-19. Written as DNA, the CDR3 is TGCAGCGTTAAGGGTTCTATAACAGGGGTTGGGAGCACAGATACGCAGTATTTT. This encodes CSVKGSITGVGSTDTQYF.